A single sample gave rise to the 27 T cell receptor beta chains below, sequenced in a study of T cell responses to AZD1222 COVID-19 vaccine. Sequenced by immunoSEQ multiplex PCR; TCRdb stores in-frame clones only, minus some. The table has some 180,000 clones, approximately 92% seen once. The material was peripheral blood, obtained 28 days after the second dose of the MenACWY control vaccine. These receptors originate from an adult who received the MenACWY meningococcal vaccine as a control.

The V call is TRBV3-1 (or the pseudogene TRBV3-2), the J call TRBJ1-2; D might be TRBD1 (5 bases). The germline CDR1 and CDR2 sequences are LGHDT and YNNKEL (reference sequence). The CDR3 totals 14 residues. The V gene lost 6 bases and the J gene lost 6 bases, with 17 bases spanning the gap. The CDR3 coding sequence is TGTGCCAGCAGTCTATTACCCGGGACGGATGGCTACACCTTC. Its protein is CASSLLPGTDGYTF.

The chain has TRBV3-1 (or the pseudogene TRBV3-2) and TRBJ2-5; 8 positions match TRBD2. The J segment lost 4 bases and the V segment lost 2 bases, leaving 0 bases of the junction unmatched. CDR3 length equals 13 residues. Per the germline V gene, CDR1 is LGHDT and CDR2 is YNNKEL (reference sequence). CDR3 coding DNA: TGTGCCAGCAGCCAAACTAGCGGAGAGACCCAGTACTTC. This gives the protein CASSQTSGETQYF.

The chain has TRBV25-1 and TRBJ1-1; D gene unclear. Trimming pared 0 bases from V and 7 bases from J, leaving 6 bases between. The CDR3 spans 12 residues. Germline CDR1 reads MGHDK; CDR2 reads SYGVNS. The CDR3 sequence: CASSEYASEAFF. For the CDR3, the DNA is TGTGCCAGCAGTGAATATGCCAGTGAAGCTTTCTTT.

The chain links TRBV19 to TRBJ1-1; 9 bases line up with TRBD1. V lost 7 bases to trimming and J lost 0 bases; unmatched junction nucleotides: 9. The CDR3 covers 16 residues. The germline CDR1 and CDR2 sequences are LNHDA and SQIVND (reference sequence). This chain's CDR3 is CASTGWDRDMNTEAFF. The CDR3, as DNA: TGTGCCAGTACTGGGTGGGACAGGGACATGAACACTGAAGCTTTCTTT.

This chain joins TRBV10-1 and TRBJ2-5; tentative D call: TRBD2 (6 bases). The CDR3 loop spans 13 amino acids. The V end was cut by 5 bases, the J end by 5 bases, with 12 bases between. The germline V gene has CDR1 WNHNN and CDR2 SYGVQD (reference sequence). For the CDR3, the DNA is TGCGCCAGCAGTCAGGCGGGGATGGAGACCCAGTACTTC. Encoded protein: CASSQAGMETQYF.

The J gene is TRBJ1-6, the V gene TRBV6-6; 7 nucleotides match TRBD1. The germline V gene encodes CDR1 MNHNY and CDR2 SVGAGI (reference sequence). This CDR3 region has 15 residues. The V gene end was trimmed by 4 bases and the J gene end by 7 bases; junction bases not matched to a gene: 7. DNA of the CDR3: TGTGCCAGCAGTTCAAGACAGGGCAGCAATTCACCCCTCCACTTT. Translating gives CASSSRQGSNSPLHF.

The chain couples TRBV6-2 or TRBV6-3 to TRBJ2-3; no clear D. The CDR3 runs to 11 residues. Germline CDR1 and CDR2: MNHEY and SVGEGT. V shed 2 bases and J shed 11 bases, with 8 bases lying between them. CDR3 DNA: TGTGCCAGCAGTTACAAATTGGGGCAGTATTTT. Translated, it gives CASSYKLGQYF.

This rearrangement joins TRBV10-3 to TRBJ1-1; the D is unclear. Trimming pared 5 bases from V and 3 bases from J, leaving 10 bases between. CDR1 ENHRY and CDR2 SYGVKD come from the germline V gene. This CDR3 is 13 amino acids long. CDR3 DNA: TGTGCCATCAGTACAAACCGGGACACTGAAGCTTTCTTT. Its protein product is CAISTNRDTEAFF.

This clone occurred once. The rearrangement links TRBV10-3 to TRBJ1-6; D possibly corresponds to TRBD1 (5 bases). Germline V CDR1 and CDR2: ENHRY, SYGVKD. V lost 7 bases, J lost 10 bases, and 14 bases lay in between. The CDR3 loop spans 13 amino acids. In DNA, the CDR3 is TGTGCCATCAACCCGACAGCATCATCACCCCTCCACTTT. As protein: CAINPTASSPLHF.

This chain connects TRBV2 to TRBJ1-4; TRBD1 might be the D (5 bases). V shed 6 bases and J shed 2 bases, with 13 bases lying between them. The V gene's germline CDR1 is SNHLY and CDR2 FYNNEI. The CDR3 is 15 residues long. CDR3 in amino acids: CASRSRTLTNEKLFF. The CDR3 DNA follows: TGTGCCAGCAGATCCAGGACACTTACTAATGAAAAACTGTTTTTT.

The table lists this clone with a few counts. The rearrangement joins TRBV16 to TRBJ2-7; TRBD1 is a possible D gene (6 bases). The CDR3 length is 13 residues. CDR1 and CDR2 (germline): KGHSY, FQNENV. V lost 6 bases and J lost 2, with 11 bases in between. CDR3 in amino acids: CASSFGQPYEQYF. In DNA, the CDR3 is TGTGCCAGCAGTTTCGGACAGCCCTACGAGCAGTACTTC.

The V and J genes are TRBV6-5 and TRBJ1-1, with TRBD1 as a possible D gene (6 bases). V shed 6 bases and J shed 3 bases, with 11 bases lying between them. CDR1 is MNHEY and CDR2 is SVGAGI in the germline V gene. The CDR3 consists of 13 residues. Here the CDR3 reads CASSRRGDTEAFF. CDR3 DNA: TGTGCCAGCAGCCGGAGGGGGGACACTGAAGCTTTCTTT.

The V gene is TRBV19, the J gene TRBJ1-4, with D possibly being TRBD1 (6 bases). Trimming stripped 10 bases from V and 5 bases from J, with 17 bases between. CDR3 length: 14 amino acids. Germline V CDR1 and CDR2: LNHDA, SQIVND (reference sequence). CDR3 DNA sequence: TGTGCCACCTCCGATCTGCAGGGGAATGAAAAACTGTTTTTT. Amino acids: CATSDLQGNEKLFF.

V and J are TRBV5-4 and TRBJ1-2; 7 positions agree with TRBD1. V gave up 7 bases and J gave up 0 bases; unmatched junction bases: 9. Germline lookup yields CDR1 SGHNT and CDR2 YYREEE (reference sequence). The CDR3 covers 15 residues. DNA of the CDR3: TGTGCCAGCGCATCACAGGGGACGACTAACTATGGCTACACCTTC. This codes for CASASQGTTNYGYTF.

The chain employs TRBV7-2 and TRBJ1-5; D possibly corresponds to TRBD1 (5 bases). The CDR3 totals 16 residues. Looked up from germline, CDR1 is SGHTA and CDR2 is FQGNSA. Trimming took 1 base from V and 2 from J, leaving 12 bases between them. The CDR3 sequence is CASSLGVLGGNQPQHF. The CDR3 DNA reads TGTGCCAGCAGCTTAGGGGTCCTAGGGGGCAATCAGCCCCAGCATTTT. The full variable domain, completed using reference TRBV7-2 and TRBJ1-5, is GAGVSQSPSNKVTEKGKDVELRCDPISGHTALYWYRQSLGQGLEFLIYFQGNSAPDKSGLPSDRFSAERTGGSVSTLTIQRTQQEDSAVYLCASSLGVLGGNQPQHFGDGTRLSIL.

This clone was observed a few times. V is TRBV4-3 and J is TRBJ1-2; no clear D. V dropped 0 bases and J dropped 5 bases, with 7 bases sitting between them. The CDR3 spans 13 residues. Germline CDR1 is LGHNA and CDR2 is YSLEER. CDR3 in DNA: TGCGCCAGCAGCCAAGACGGGTTATATGGCTACACCTTC. Translating gives CASSQDGLYGYTF.

The rearrangement uses TRBV5-1 and TRBJ1-3; unclear D gene. The CDR3 is made up of 14 amino acids. Germline V lookup: CDR1 SGHRS, CDR2 YFSETQ. V lost 1 base and J 0 bases, leaving 5 bases between the germline ends. As DNA, the CDR3 is TGCGCCAGCAGCTTGATGCCCTCTGGAAACACCATATATTTT. The encoded protein is CASSLMPSGNTIYF.

J is TRBJ1-2 and V is TRBV30, with unresolved D. V was shortened by 4 bases and J by 2 bases, with 17 bases between the two germline ends. The germline V gene has CDR1 GTSNPN and CDR2 SVGIG (reference sequence). The CDR3 contains 15 residues. The CDR3: CAWNRPGKVNYGYTF. The CDR3, as DNA: TGTGCCTGGAATCGACCGGGAAAAGTCAACTATGGCTACACCTTC.

The genes are TRBV3-1 (or the pseudogene TRBV3-2) and TRBJ1-1; D remains ambiguous. CDR3 length equals 13 residues. Per the germline V gene, CDR1 is LGHDT and CDR2 is YNNKEL (reference sequence). Trimming left V 4 bases short and J 6 bases short, with 12 bases between. The CDR3 region has the DNA TGTGCCAGCAGCCCCTTGGCTTGGGCTGAAGCTTTCTTT. Its translation is CASSPLAWAEAFF.

The rearrangement joins TRBV9 to TRBJ2-2, with D hard to call. Germline V lookup: CDR1 SGDLS, CDR2 YYNGEE. V lost 3 bases, J lost 5 bases, and 8 bases lay in between. This CDR3 has 13 residues. The CDR3 protein is CASSGRVTGELFF. CDR3 coding DNA: TGTGCCAGCAGCGGAAGGGTAACCGGGGAGCTGTTTTTT.

CDR3 sequence: CASSPGMGTEAFF. The DNA of the CDR3 is TGTGCCAGCAGTCCCGGGATGGGAACTGAAGCTTTCTTT. V is TRBV7-2 and J is TRBJ1-1; D is undetermined. CDR1 SGHTA and CDR2 FQGNSA come from the germline V gene. Trimming removed 6 bases at V and 5 bases at J, with 13 bases between. The CDR3 sequence is 13 residues long.

This rearrangement joins TRBV2 to TRBJ1-4, with a tentative D call TRBD1 (6 bases). Trimming took 1 base from V and 7 from J, leaving 16 bases between them. There are 16 residues in the CDR3. In germline, CDR1 is SNHLY, CDR2 FYNNEI. As DNA, the CDR3 is TGTGCCAGCAGTGAAGTTCGGCTAAAGGACAGTGAAAAACTGTTTTTT. This translates into CASSEVRLKDSEKLFF.

This clone was picked up one time. The gene calls are TRBV28 and TRBJ2-7; TRBD1 aligns across 8 bases. The CDR3 consists of 15 residues. The V segment lost 6 bases and the J segment 4 bases; nucleotides outside the gene matches: 11. Germline CDR1 and CDR2: MDHEN and SYDVKM. CDR3 sequence: CASRSPLGQGYEQYF. CDR3 in DNA: TGTGCCAGCAGGTCCCCCCTAGGACAGGGTTACGAGCAGTACTTC.

CDR3 nucleotides: TGTGCCAGCAGCATCCGGGACATAGGATTTTCACCCCTCCACTTT. Its translation is CASSIRDIGFSPLHF. This chain uses TRBV21-1 with TRBJ1-6; whether TRBD1, the table's D call, matches the DNA was not checked. TRBV21-1 is labeled a pseudogene. CDR3 size: 15 residues.

For this clone: The sample contains more than one DNA sequence encoding this CDR3. The chain couples TRBV19 to TRBJ2-3, with D unresolved. Trimming removed 1 base from V and 0 bases from J, with 8 bases in between. The CDR3 spans 15 residues. Germline CDR1 is LNHDA and CDR2 is SQIVND (reference sequence). The CDR3 sequence is CASSIGAASTDTQYF. The CDR3 DNA is TGTGCCAGTAGTATAGGGGCGGCTAGCACAGATACGCAGTATTTT.

The chain is built from TRBV5-1 and TRBJ2-7; TRBD1 might be the D (6 bases). Trimming stripped 4 bases from V and 2 bases from J, with 16 bases between. Germline CDR1 and CDR2: SGHRS and YFSETQ. This CDR3 comprises 15 residues. The CDR3 is CASSQTQGNAYEQYF. The CDR3 coding sequence is TGCGCCAGCAGCCAGACACAGGGCAACGCCTACGAGCAGTACTTC.

This clone has only one observation. The CDR3, as DNA: TGCGCCAGCAGTATACCGGGACACAAAGGAAACACCATATATTTT. Translated: CASSIPGHKGNTIYF. The chain employs TRBV10-2 and TRBJ1-3, with a tentative D call TRBD1 (6 bases). Trimming stripped 5 bases from V and 4 bases from J, with 15 bases between. The CDR3 consists of 15 residues. Germline CDR1 is WSHSY and CDR2 is SAAADI.